This T cell receptor (beta chain) emerged from a study of CD8 T cells in Susac syndrome. With random hexamers, roughly 0.45 to 1 ug RNA was reverse transcribed. TCRdb reprocessed the immunoSEQ multiplex PCR reads with MiXCR, giving one entry per CDR3 protein. The sample comprises about 210,000 distinct CDR3 sequences, around 96% of which are singletons, and roughly 0.1% rests with the top ten. The CDR3 runs 12 residues. Germline V gives CDR1 DFQATT, CDR2 SNEGSKA (reference sequence). V shed 6 bases and J shed 5 bases, with 14 bases lying between them. The TCR comes from a human donor with multiple sclerosis. The V and J genes are TRBV20-1 and TRBJ2-7; possibly TRBD2 for D (5 bases). What was sequenced was CD4+ T cells from PBMCs. The chain's CDR3 is CSAPVEDHEQYF. Written as DNA, the CDR3 is TGCAGTGCCCCGGTGGAGGACCACGAGCAGTACTTC.